The entry below describes one TCR beta chain. Its antigen is not identified. This sample is part of a study of cytomegalovirus exposure and HLA in healthy donors. About the study: Across 300 to 400 genotyped donors, 81% landed in the Caucasian-associated ancestry cluster. Study outcomes and limitations: Follow-up analysis later connected one missense variant in DCLRE1C with trimming of TCR beta V- and J-genes.

PCR employed 60 Vbeta and 13 Jbeta primers. The authors' processing: In a later analysis, the count reached about 80 million unique TCR beta chains, with 10 million to 14 million shared. The assay was immunoSEQ multiplex PCR, and TCRdb's table has in-frame clones only and misses some. V and J calls and clone size are as listed in that table; D and trimming were resolved from the DNA. In the table there are roughly 250,000 clones, about four fifths of which are singletons. Germline V gene data show CDR1 as SGHVS and CDR2 as FNYEAQ. V lost 5 bases and J lost 5, with 12 bases in between. The CDR3 contains 13 residues.

The receptor's source is a girl aged 2-10 years in good health and CMV-seronegative. Source material: PBMCs. V and J are TRBV7-6 and TRBJ2-5; D ambiguous. The CDR3 sequence is CASSPTFRETQYF. In DNA form, the CDR3 reads TGTGCCAGCAGCCCTACGTTCAGGGAGACCCAGTACTTC.